Presented here are 20 T cell receptor beta chains from one specimen sequenced in a study of cytomegalovirus exposure and HLA in healthy donors. 13 Jbeta primers and 60 Vbeta primers were used for the PCR. Measured with immunoSEQ multiplex PCR; TCRdb has only the in-frame clones, and not every one. The sample has about 99,000 clones; roughly three quarters are singletons. The sample consisted of PBMCs. The receptors stem from a male donor in good health and CMV-seropositive.

The chain uses TRBV30 and TRBJ1-3; TRBD1 matches at 10 bases. Trimming took 8 bases from V and 0 from J; bases not matched to a gene: 10. Germline-derived CDR1 and CDR2 are GTSNPN and SVGIG (reference sequence). The CDR3 has 16 residues. The CDR3: CAAKGQGPRSGNTIYF. In DNA, the CDR3 is TGTGCCGCGAAGGGACAGGGGCCACGCTCTGGAAACACCATATATTTT.

V usage is TRBV7-9 and J usage is TRBJ2-2, with 8 positions matching TRBD2. J was trimmed by 5 bases and V by 2 bases; bases with no gene match: 10. Germline CDR1 reads SEHNR; CDR2 reads FQNEAQ (reference sequence). The CDR3 loop spans 17 amino acids. The CDR3 loop reads CASSLFKREPGTGELFF. DNA for the CDR3: TGTGCCAGCAGCTTATTTAAGCGGGAGCCCGGAACCGGGGAGCTGTTTTTT.

This clone was observed a handful of times. One junction end does not reproduce the germline sequence, and a read error may be involved. V and J are TRBV30 and TRBJ2-5; a weak D match, TRBD1 (6 bases). Germline values: CDR1 GTSNPN, CDR2 SVGIG (reference sequence). The CDR3 consists of 12 residues. Written as DNA, the CDR3 is TGTGCCTGGAGCTCAACCGGACAGAGGAGGAACTTC. It codes for CAWSSTGQRRNF.

This clone was observed once. The chain combines TRBV27 with TRBJ1-5; D is possibly TRBD1 (5 bases). The V end lost 6 bases, the J end lost 1 base, and 13 bases lay between the germline ends. The CDR3 is 15 amino acids. Germline V gives CDR1 MNHEY, CDR2 SMNVEV (reference sequence). The CDR3 DNA reads TGTGCCAGCAGGGCGGGGGTGCTGAGCAATCAGCCCCAGCATTTT. Translating it yields CASRAGVLSNQPQHF.

The CDR3 DNA sequence: TGTGCCAGTAGTATTCCAGGAAGCTCCTATAATTCACCCCTCCACTTT. Protein product: CASSIPGSSYNSPLHF. V and J are TRBV19 and TRBJ1-6; D not resolved. Germline values: CDR1 LNHDA, CDR2 SQIVND (reference sequence). Trimming took 3 bases from V and 0 from J, leaving 9 bases between them. This CDR3 contains 16 residues.

On this clone: The sample contains more than one DNA sequence encoding this CDR3. The rearrangement links TRBV25-1 to TRBJ1-6; no reliable D call. This CDR3 spans 12 amino acids. Germline V gene data show CDR1 as MGHDK and CDR2 as SYGVNS. V was trimmed by 4 bases and J by 8 bases, leaving 6 bases between them. The CDR3 DNA reads TGTGCCAGCAGTGGGCTTTATTCACCCCTCCACTTT. Protein sequence: CASSGLYSPLHF.

V and J are TRBV9 and TRBJ2-1, with TRBD2 matching over 15 bases. The V gene's germline CDR1 is SGDLS and CDR2 YYNGEE. This CDR3 has 16 amino acids. V dropped 4 bases and J dropped 5; count of bases not matched to a gene: 4. The CDR3 sequence: CASSPRTSGGDNEQFF. DNA of the CDR3: TGTGCCAGCAGCCCCAGGACTAGCGGGGGGGACAATGAGCAGTTCTTC.

V gene TRBV21-1 combines with J gene TRBJ1-5; the table assigns TRBD1, which was not confirmed against the DNA. TRBV21-1 is deemed a pseudogene. There are 17 residues in the CDR3. The chain's CDR3 is CASSRIPGHRSNQPQHF. The CDR3 nucleotides are TGTGCCAGCAGCAGGATCCCTGGACACCGTAGCAATCAGCCCCAGCATTTT.

The rearrangement joins TRBV28 to TRBJ1-2, with TRBD1 matching over 9 bases. J lost 5 bases, V lost 2 bases, and 0 bases had no gene match. CDR3 length: 13 residues. The germline CDR1 and CDR2 sequences are MDHEN and SYDVKM. The CDR3 loop is CASSLDRGYGYTF. The CDR3 DNA reads as TGTGCCAGCAGTTTAGACAGGGGGTATGGCTACACCTTC.

The chain employs TRBV30 and TRBJ2-5, with 11 bases fitting TRBD2. There are 15 residues in the CDR3. Germline V gives CDR1 GTSNPN, CDR2 SVGIG (reference sequence). After removal of 1 base from V and 7 bases from J, the junction contained 8 bases not matched to a gene. In nucleotides, the CDR3 is TGTGCCTGGAGTGGGTTACTAGCGGGGGAGGGGACCCAGTACTTC. This translates into CAWSGLLAGEGTQYF.

This chain uses TRBV15 with TRBJ2-5; 9 bases agree with TRBD2. CDR1 is LNHNV and CDR2 is YYDKDF in the germline V gene (reference sequence). V was pared by 0 bases and J by 8 bases, with 4 bases of the junction left unmatched. CDR3 length: 14 amino acids. Here the CDR3 reads CATSREASGDTQYF. CDR3 sequence (DNA): TGTGCCACCAGCAGAGAGGCTAGCGGGGACACCCAGTACTTC.

The chain has TRBV5-6 and TRBJ1-2, with 8 nucleotides matching TRBD1. J lost 8 bases, V lost 4 bases, and 7 bases had no gene match. Germline V gene sequence: CDR1 SGHDT, CDR2 YYEEEE. The CDR3 sequence is 13 residues long. The CDR3 sequence is CASSPGTGGGYTF. DNA for the CDR3: TGTGCCAGCAGCCCAGGGACAGGCGGGGGCTACACCTTC.

This clone was detected once. Compared with germline, one end of the junction differs, possibly owing to a read error. V is TRBV7-7 and J is TRBJ2-5; D uncertain. The CDR3 has 12 residues. Germline values: CDR1 SSHAT, CDR2 FNYEAQ (reference sequence). CDR3 region: CASSTDGETQYF. The CDR3 DNA reads as TGTGCTAGCAGCACCGACGGGGAGACCCAGTACTTC.

The J gene is TRBJ1-1, the V gene TRBV7-2; D is uncertain. The CDR3 sequence is 16 residues long. CDR1 is SGHTA and CDR2 is FQGNSA in the germline V gene. The V end was cut by 2 bases, the J end by 3 bases, with 16 bases between. This CDR3 reads CASSLYGGLRDTEAFF. The CDR3 DNA reads as TGTGCCAGCAGCTTATACGGAGGATTGAGGGACACTGAAGCTTTCTTT.

The rearrangement links TRBV6-5 to TRBJ2-1; the match to TRBD2 covers 7 bases. CDR1 MNHEY and CDR2 SVGAGI come from the germline V gene. The CDR3 is 16 amino acids. Losses at the gene ends were 2 bases for V and 3 bases for J; bases not matched to a gene: 7. The CDR3 here is CASSYRGVADYNEQFF. In DNA form, the CDR3 reads TGTGCCAGCAGTTACCGGGGGGTAGCGGACTACAATGAGCAGTTCTTC.

There are a few counts of this clone. The V and J genes are TRBV7-9 and TRBJ1-2; no firm D call. The germline CDR1 and CDR2 sequences are SEHNR and FQNEAQ (reference sequence). The CDR3 runs 13 residues. V dropped 1 base and J dropped 5 bases, with 8 bases sitting between them. CDR3 sequence: CASSLGSRYGYTF. In DNA, the CDR3 is TGTGCCAGCAGCTTAGGATCTAGGTATGGCTACACCTTC. Full variable domain (remainder filled in from reference TRBV7-9 and TRBJ1-2): DTGVSQNPRHKITKRGQNVTFRCDPISEHNRLYWYRQTLGQGPEFLTYFQNEAQLEKSRLLSDRFSAERPKGSFSTLEIQRTEQGDSAMYLCASSLGSRYGYTFGSGTRLTVV.

This clone was counted once. J is TRBJ1-3 and V is TRBV7-8; 8 bases match TRBD1. Germline CDR1 is SGHVS and CDR2 is FQNEAQ. The junction had 6 bases not matched to a gene; V was cut back by 5 bases and J by 0 bases. The CDR3 extends over 16 amino acids. CDR3 region: CASSPQGAFSGNTIYF. The CDR3 coding sequence is TGTGCCAGCAGCCCCCAGGGGGCATTCTCTGGAAACACCATATATTTT.

V is TRBV10-3 and J is TRBJ1-2; 7 nucleotides line up with TRBD1. Germline V gives CDR1 ENHRY, CDR2 SYGVKD. V was clipped by 0 bases and J by 6 bases; unmatched bases: 7. The CDR3 has 15 residues. The CDR3 DNA follows: TGTGCCATCAGTGAGTCATCGGGACAGCGAGATGGCTACACCTTC. Residues: CAISESSGQRDGYTF.

The chain employs TRBV7-8 and TRBJ1-1; a possible D gene is TRBD1 (6 bases). V lost 1 base to trimming and J lost 1 base, with 7 bases between them. Germline CDR1 SGHVS, CDR2 FQNEAQ. The CDR3 runs 14 residues. The CDR3 sequence: CASSLGGQNTEAFF. For the CDR3, the DNA is TGTGCCAGCAGCTTAGGGGGGCAGAACACTGAAGCTTTCTTT.

This rearrangement joins TRBV4-1 to TRBJ2-1; TRBD1 might be the D (6 bases). Trimming stripped 2 bases from V and 5 bases from J, with 13 bases between. The CDR3 totals 15 residues. Germline CDR1 is MGHRA and CDR2 is YSYEKL. CDR3 in amino acids: CASSQLTQGHNEQFF. DNA of the CDR3: TGCGCCAGCAGCCAATTGACACAGGGCCACAATGAGCAGTTCTTC.